The entry below gives a single TCR beta chain sequence along with its context. Its antigen is still unknown. The data stem from a study of cytomegalovirus exposure and HLA in healthy donors. Primers: 60 Vbeta forward and 13 Jbeta reverse. Some clones are missing from TCRdb's copy, which holds only in-frame ones; the method was immunoSEQ multiplex PCR. The table lists some 110,000 clones, over 75% of them singletons. Germline assignment: CDR1 SGHKS and CDR2 YYEKEE (reference sequence). V dropped 4 bases and J dropped 0; count of bases not matched to a gene: 3. The CDR3 extends over 14 amino acids. Study-level findings and limits: The likely origin of a cluster of highly shared sequence variants was a sequencing artifact. Later analysis found that TCR beta chains associated with HLA were more clonally expanded than other, equally common chains. Among donors in an Asian-associated ancestry cluster, a later analysis reportedly found fewer N-insertions than the roughly 700-donor mean.

Sequencing was carried out using PBMCs. This clonotype originated in a man in his sixties in good health and CMV-seropositive. V and J are TRBV5-5 and TRBJ2-5, with 7 bases lining up with TRBD1. In DNA, the CDR3 is TGTGCCAGCAGCCCCGGACAGGACCAAGAGACCCAGTACTTC. It yields the protein CASSPGQDQETQYF.